The clone carrying this T cell receptor beta chain was counted once. The V gene's germline CDR1 is SGHRS and CDR2 YFSETQ. V lost 4 bases and J lost 4, with 14 bases in between. This CDR3 has 14 amino acids. The entry originates in a study of CD8+CD57+ T cells in acquired aplastic anemia. On the study more broadly: An average of about 3.4 ug of DNA was obtained from sorted CD4+ and CD8+ cells.

Profiles of TCR beta VDJ and CDR3 were generated from a genomic DNA template. MiXCR was run by TCRdb on the reads, yielding one entry per CDR3 protein. The data show under 350,000 distinct CDR3 sequences, 55% to 65% seen once. The rearrangement joins TRBV5-1 to TRBJ1-2; tentatively, D is TRBD1 (5 bases). This sequence originates from a human donor with severe aplastic anemia or a healthy control (not recorded which). The sample comprised sorted CD4+, CD8+, or CD8+CD57+ T cells (not recorded which) from PBMCs. CDR3 in DNA: TGCGCCAGCAGCCAAGTCCGGGGGAGCTATGGCTACACCTTC. It encodes CASSQVRGSYGYTF.